This T cell receptor (beta chain) was found in a study of blood T cells in healthy people across ages. Whole-study results and caveats: TCR beta diversity correlated strongly with naive T cell percentage.

The germline gives CDR1 SGHVS, CDR2 FQNEAQ. The CDR3 consists of 16 residues. Trimming took off 5 bases at V and 0 bases at J, with 14 bases between the two ends. Next came a second PCR, run for about 7 to 11 cycles, which used a sample-barcoded 5' primer along with a J-beta primer mix. With 12 random nucleotides, a template-switch adaptor tagged each individual cDNA molecule. One entry per CDR3 protein, called by TCRdb with MiXCR from the 5' RACE reads. The top ten hold approximately 7.9% of the sample, which has 1.5 million or so distinct CDR3 sequences, approximately 40% seen once. This clonotype was seen at least ten times. Its target is not known.

The clonotype was recovered from a woman younger than 35 in good health. Sample: blood. The V call is TRBV7-8, the J call TRBJ2-1, with D maybe TRBD2 (6 bases). The CDR3 bases are TGTGCCAGCAGCCCAGGTAGCGGTAGCTCCTACAATGAGCAGTTCTTC. As protein: CASSPGSGSSYNEQFF.